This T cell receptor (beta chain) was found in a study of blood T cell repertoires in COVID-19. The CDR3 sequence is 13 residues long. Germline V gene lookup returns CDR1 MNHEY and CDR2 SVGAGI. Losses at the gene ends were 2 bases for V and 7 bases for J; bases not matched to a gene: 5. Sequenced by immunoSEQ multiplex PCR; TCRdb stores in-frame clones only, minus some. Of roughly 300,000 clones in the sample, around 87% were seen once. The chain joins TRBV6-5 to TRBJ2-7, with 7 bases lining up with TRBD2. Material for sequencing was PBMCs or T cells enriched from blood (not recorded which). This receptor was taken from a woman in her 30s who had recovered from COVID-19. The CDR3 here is CASSYLGEGEQYF. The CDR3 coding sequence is TGTGCCAGCAGTTACCTGGGGGAGGGTGAGCAGTACTTC.